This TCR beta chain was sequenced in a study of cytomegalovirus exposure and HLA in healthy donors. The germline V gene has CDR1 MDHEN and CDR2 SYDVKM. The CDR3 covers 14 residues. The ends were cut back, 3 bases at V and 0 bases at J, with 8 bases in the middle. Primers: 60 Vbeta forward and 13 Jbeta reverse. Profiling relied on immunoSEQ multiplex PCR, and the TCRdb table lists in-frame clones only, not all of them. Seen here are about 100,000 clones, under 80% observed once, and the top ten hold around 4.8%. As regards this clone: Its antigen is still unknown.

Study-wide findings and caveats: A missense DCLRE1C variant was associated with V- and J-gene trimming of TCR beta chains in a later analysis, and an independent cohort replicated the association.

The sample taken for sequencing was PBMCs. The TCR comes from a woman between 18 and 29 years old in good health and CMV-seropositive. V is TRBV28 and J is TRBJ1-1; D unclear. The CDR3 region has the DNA TGTGCCAGCAGTTTCAGTTCCATGAACACTGAAGCTTTCTTT. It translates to CASSFSSMNTEAFF.